The 14 T cell receptor beta chains below were found in one sample sequenced in a study of neurological immune-mediated disorders. From the 5' RACE reads, TCRdb called clonotypes with MiXCR, one entry per CDR3 protein. Of over 70,000 distinct CDR3 sequences listed, 10% are singletons. The time point was: longitudinal time-point 1 (baseline). Sequenced sample: PBMCs. The receptors shown here come from a man under 40 in good health.

In its sample, this clonotype was seen many times. The V gene is TRBV27, the J gene TRBJ1-2, with unresolved D. The CDR3 runs 14 residues. Germline V gives CDR1 MNHEY, CDR2 SMNVEV (reference sequence). V shed 5 bases and J shed 5 bases, with 15 bases lying between them. CDR3 bases: TGTGCCAGCAGTCTCCGACCCCAACTTTATGGCTACACCTTC. Translating gives CASSLRPQLYGYTF.

This clonotype was seen ten or more times. The chain combines TRBV25-1 with TRBJ2-3; tentatively, D is TRBD1 (6 bases). V gave up 5 bases and J gave up 0 bases, with 12 bases separating them. This CDR3 comprises 15 residues. CDR1 MGHDK and CDR2 SYGVNS come from the germline V gene. The CDR3 region is CASSLQGPSTDTQYF. Here the CDR3 DNA reads TGTGCCAGCAGTCTTCAGGGGCCTAGCACAGATACGCAGTATTTT.

This clonotype was observed at least ten times. This chain connects TRBV20-1 to TRBJ2-7; D is tentatively TRBD1 or TRBD2 (6 bases each). V lost 0 bases to trimming and J lost 3 bases, with 15 bases between them. Looked up from germline, CDR1 is DFQATT and CDR2 is SNEGSKA (reference sequence). This CDR3 spans 15 amino acids. CDR3 sequence: CSARDPAEGDYEQYF. CDR3 bases: TGCAGTGCTAGAGATCCAGCGGAGGGGGACTACGAGCAGTACTTC.

This clonotype was counted many times. The chain is built from TRBV4-1 and TRBJ2-3; D gene unclear. From germline, CDR1 is MGHRA and CDR2 YSYEKL. Trimming shortened V by 1 base and J by 1 base, and 3 bases separated the two germline ends. The CDR3 spans 13 residues. The CDR3: CASSQVGTDTQYF. For the CDR3, the DNA is TGCGCCAGCAGCCAAGTGGGCACAGATACGCAGTATTTT.

This clonotype has a count of ten or more. This chain connects TRBV9 to TRBJ2-2, with unresolved D. The ends were cut back, 6 bases at V and 6 bases at J, with 12 bases in the middle. Germline CDR1 and CDR2: SGDLS and YYNGEE. CDR3 length: 13 residues. This CDR3 reads CASTLMESGELFF. CDR3 coding DNA: TGTGCCAGCACCCTCATGGAATCCGGGGAGCTGTTTTTT.

This clonotype showed up just once. The chain links TRBV27 to TRBJ1-1, with unresolved D. V gave up 9 bases and J gave up 6 bases, with 14 bases separating them. This CDR3 contains 12 residues. In germline, CDR1 is MNHEY, CDR2 SMNVEV (reference sequence). CDR3 sequence reads: CARSQNRAEAFF. In nucleotides, the CDR3 is TGTGCCAGAAGTCAGAACCGGGCTGAAGCTTTCTTT.

This clonotype showed up many times. The chain couples TRBV5-6 to TRBJ1-1; the D is unclear. The V gene lost 0 bases and the J gene lost 5 bases, with 17 bases spanning the gap. This CDR3 has 16 amino acids. Germline values: CDR1 SGHDT, CDR2 YYEEEE. CDR3 residues: CASSLVREEWRTEAFF. As DNA, the CDR3 is TGTGCCAGCAGCTTGGTGAGGGAAGAATGGAGGACTGAAGCTTTCTTT. Based on the CDR3 plus reference TRBV5-6 and TRBJ1-1, the full variable domain is DAGVTQSPTHLIKTRGQQVTLRCSPKSGHDTVSWYQQALGQGPQFIFQYYEEEERQRGNFPDRFSGHQFPNYSSELNVNALLLGDSALYLCASSLVREEWRTEAFFGQGTRLTVV.

The chain has TRBV9 and TRBJ1-2, with D possibly TRBD1 on 6 matching bases. There are 14 residues in the CDR3. V was shortened by 6 bases and J by 4 bases, with 16 bases between the two germline ends. Germline-derived CDR1 and CDR2 are SGDLS and YYNGEE. This chain's CDR3 is CASTPRTATYGYTF. The CDR3 DNA sequence: TGTGCCAGCACCCCTCGGACAGCTACCTATGGCTACACCTTC.

This clonotype has at least ten counts. The V and J genes are TRBV5-1 and TRBJ2-2, with D perhaps TRBD1 (6 bases). This CDR3 is built from 16 residues. V shed 5 bases and J shed 5 bases, with 19 bases lying between them. Germline values: CDR1 SGHRS, CDR2 YFSETQ. In DNA form, the CDR3 reads TGCGCCAGCAGTTCCGGGCCCCTTAGGGGGACCGGGGAGCTGTTTTTT. Its translation: CASSSGPLRGTGELFF.

In its sample, this clonotype was seen many times. The V and J genes are TRBV28 and TRBJ2-7, with D possibly TRBD1 on 6 matching bases. CDR1 is MDHEN, CDR2 SYDVKM, per germline. The CDR3 contains 13 residues. The V end was cut by 7 bases, the J end by 4 bases, with 14 bases between. The chain's CDR3 is CASKTTGAYEQYF. In nucleotides, the CDR3 is TGTGCCAGCAAAACGACAGGAGCGTACGAGCAGTACTTC.

Notes on this clonotype: A clone one base away is much larger, so this may be a read error. V usage is TRBV2 and J usage is TRBJ2-7; 7 bases are a match to TRBD2. V dropped 11 bases and J dropped 7; count of bases not matched to a gene: 14. Germline V gene lookup returns CDR1 SNHLY and CDR2 FYNNEI. The CDR3 loop spans 13 amino acids. The CDR3: CAGDYWTNREQYF. The CDR3 region has the DNA TGTGCCGGGGACTACTGGACCAATAGAGAGCAGTACTTC.

There are many counts of this clonotype. The V gene is TRBV10-3, the J gene TRBJ2-3; TRBD2 matches at 8 bases. The germline gives CDR1 ENHRY, CDR2 SYGVKD. CDR3 length equals 14 residues. V gave up 8 bases and J gave up 5 bases; unmatched junction bases: 9. In DNA, the CDR3 is TGTGCCATCTCATCAGCGGGAGAGGGAGATACGCAGTATTTT. It is translated as CAISSAGEGDTQYF.

This clonotype came up many times. This chain links TRBV10-3 with TRBJ2-7, with 7 nucleotides matching TRBD2. Germline V lookup: CDR1 ENHRY, CDR2 SYGVKD. This CDR3 contains 16 residues. Unmatched junction bases numbered 12, after V lost 3 bases and J lost 4 bases. CDR3 in amino acids: CAISDGLAEVSYEQYF. The CDR3 DNA follows: TGTGCCATCAGTGACGGCCTAGCGGAGGTATCATACGAGCAGTACTTC.

This clonotype was counted many times. The chain carries TRBV25-1 and TRBJ2-7; D gene uncertain. V lost 4 bases and J 7 bases, leaving 14 bases between the germline ends. The CDR3 is made up of 13 amino acids. The germline V gene encodes CDR1 MGHDK and CDR2 SYGVNS. The CDR3 loop is CASSGGQAREQYF. The CDR3 nucleotides are TGTGCCAGCAGTGGTGGGCAGGCAAGGGAGCAGTACTTC.